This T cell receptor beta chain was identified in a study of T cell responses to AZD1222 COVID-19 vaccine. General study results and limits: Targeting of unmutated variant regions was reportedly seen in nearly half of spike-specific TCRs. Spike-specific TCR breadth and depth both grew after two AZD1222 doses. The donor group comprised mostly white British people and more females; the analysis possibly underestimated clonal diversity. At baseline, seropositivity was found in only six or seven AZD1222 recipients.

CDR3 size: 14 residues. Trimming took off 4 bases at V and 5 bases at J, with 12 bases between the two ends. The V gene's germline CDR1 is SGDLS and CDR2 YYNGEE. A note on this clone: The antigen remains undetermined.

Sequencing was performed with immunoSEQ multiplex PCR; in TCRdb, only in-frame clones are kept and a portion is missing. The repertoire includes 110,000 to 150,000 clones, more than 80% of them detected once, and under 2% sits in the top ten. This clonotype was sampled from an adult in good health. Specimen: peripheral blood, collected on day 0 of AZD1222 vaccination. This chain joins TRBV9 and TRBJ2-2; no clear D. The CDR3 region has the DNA TGTGCCAGCAGCACCTCCCCGGGTACCGGGGAGCTGTTTTTT. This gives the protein CASSTSPGTGELFF.